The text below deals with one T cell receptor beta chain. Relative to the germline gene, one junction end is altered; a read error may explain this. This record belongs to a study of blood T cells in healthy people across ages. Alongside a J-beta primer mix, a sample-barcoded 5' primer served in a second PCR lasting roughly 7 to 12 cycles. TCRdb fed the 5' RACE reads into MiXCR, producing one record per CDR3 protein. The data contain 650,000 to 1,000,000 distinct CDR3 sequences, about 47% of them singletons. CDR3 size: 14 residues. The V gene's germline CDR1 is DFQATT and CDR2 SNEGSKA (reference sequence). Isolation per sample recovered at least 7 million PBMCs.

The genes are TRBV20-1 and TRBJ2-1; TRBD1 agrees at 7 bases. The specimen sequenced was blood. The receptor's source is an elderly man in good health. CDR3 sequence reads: CSAREATGVFERFF. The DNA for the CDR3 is TGCAGTGCTAGAGAAGCCACAGGGGTATTCGAGCGGTTCTTC.